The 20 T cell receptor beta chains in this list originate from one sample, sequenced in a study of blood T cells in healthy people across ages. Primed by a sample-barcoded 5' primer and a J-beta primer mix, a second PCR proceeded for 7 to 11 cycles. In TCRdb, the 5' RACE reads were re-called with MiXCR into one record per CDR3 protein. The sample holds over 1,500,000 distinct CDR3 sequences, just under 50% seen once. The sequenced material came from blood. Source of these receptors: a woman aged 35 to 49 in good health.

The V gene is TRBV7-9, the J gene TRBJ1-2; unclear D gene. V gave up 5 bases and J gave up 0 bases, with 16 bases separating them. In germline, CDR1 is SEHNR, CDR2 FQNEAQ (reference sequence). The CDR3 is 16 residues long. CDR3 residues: CASSRGTDLANYGYTF. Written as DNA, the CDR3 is TGTGCCAGCAGCCGAGGCACTGATCTGGCTAACTATGGCTACACCTTC.

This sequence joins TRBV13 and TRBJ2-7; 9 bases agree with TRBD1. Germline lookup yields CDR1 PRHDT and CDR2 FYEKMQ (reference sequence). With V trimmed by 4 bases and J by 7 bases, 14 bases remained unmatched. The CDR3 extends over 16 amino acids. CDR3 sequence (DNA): TGTGCCAGCAGCTCAAACCGGGACAGGGCTTCCAATGAGCAGTACTTC. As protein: CASSSNRDRASNEQYF.

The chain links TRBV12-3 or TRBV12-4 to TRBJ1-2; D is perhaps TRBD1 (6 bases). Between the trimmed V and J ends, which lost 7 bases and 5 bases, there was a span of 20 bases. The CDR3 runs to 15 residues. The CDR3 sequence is CASTQAQGMGYGYTF. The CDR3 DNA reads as TGTGCCAGCACCCAAGCGCAGGGGATGGGTTATGGCTACACCTTC.

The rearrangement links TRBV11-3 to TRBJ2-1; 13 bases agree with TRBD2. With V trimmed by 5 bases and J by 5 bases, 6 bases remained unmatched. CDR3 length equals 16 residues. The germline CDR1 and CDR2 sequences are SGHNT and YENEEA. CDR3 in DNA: TGTGCCAGCAGCCTACAACTAGCGGGGGGGAACAATGAGCAGTTCTTC. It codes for CASSLQLAGGNNEQFF.

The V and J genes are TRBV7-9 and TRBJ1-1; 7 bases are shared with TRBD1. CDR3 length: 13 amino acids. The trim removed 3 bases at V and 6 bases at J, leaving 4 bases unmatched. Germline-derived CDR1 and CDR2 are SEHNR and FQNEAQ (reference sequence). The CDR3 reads CASSLATGSEAFF. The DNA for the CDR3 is TGTGCCAGCAGCTTGGCGACAGGGTCTGAAGCTTTCTTT.

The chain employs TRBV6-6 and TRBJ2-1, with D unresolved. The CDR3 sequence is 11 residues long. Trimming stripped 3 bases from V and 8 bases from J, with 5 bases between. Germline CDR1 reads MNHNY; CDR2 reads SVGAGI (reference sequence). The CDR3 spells CASSYIDEQFF. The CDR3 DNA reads TGTGCCAGCAGTTATATAGATGAGCAGTTCTTC.

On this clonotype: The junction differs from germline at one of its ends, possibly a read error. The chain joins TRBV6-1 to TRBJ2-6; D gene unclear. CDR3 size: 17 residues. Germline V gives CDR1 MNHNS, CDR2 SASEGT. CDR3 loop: CAGSEAIRTSGANVLTF. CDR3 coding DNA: TGTGCCGGCAGTGAAGCGATACGGACCTCTGGGGCCAACGTCCTGACTTTC.

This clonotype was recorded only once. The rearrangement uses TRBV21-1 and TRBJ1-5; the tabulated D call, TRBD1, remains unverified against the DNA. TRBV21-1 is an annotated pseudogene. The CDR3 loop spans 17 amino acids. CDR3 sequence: CASPNSVGQGGNQPQHF. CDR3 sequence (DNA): TGTGCCAGCCCGAATTCTGTGGGTCAGGGTGGCAATCAGCCCCAGCATTTT.

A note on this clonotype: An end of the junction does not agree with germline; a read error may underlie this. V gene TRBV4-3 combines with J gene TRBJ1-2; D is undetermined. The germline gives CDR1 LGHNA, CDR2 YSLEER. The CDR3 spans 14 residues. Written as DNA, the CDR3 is TGCGCCAGCACCCAATGGAGGATGAACTATGGCTACACCTTC. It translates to CASTQWRMNYGYTF.

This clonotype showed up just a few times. The CDR3 spells CASSARDRGEGTQETQYF. The CDR3 bases are TGTGCCAGCAGTGCCCGGGATAGAGGAGAGGGAACCCAAGAGACCCAGTACTTC. The gene calls are TRBV6-1 and TRBJ2-5; perhaps TRBD2 as D (5 bases). Germline V gives CDR1 MNHNS, CDR2 SASEGT. CDR3 length: 18 amino acids. The V gene lost 4 bases and the J gene lost 1 base, with 22 bases spanning the gap.

CDR3 loop: CSATTSGGAGETQYF. The CDR3 DNA follows: TGCAGTGCCACGACTAGCGGGGGGGCCGGGGAGACCCAGTACTTC. The chain is built from TRBV20-1 and TRBJ2-5, with 14 bases lining up with TRBD2. Per germline, CDR1 DFQATT and CDR2 SNEGSKA (reference sequence). The V segment lost 6 bases and the J segment 5 bases; nucleotides outside the gene matches: 8. This CDR3 has 15 residues.

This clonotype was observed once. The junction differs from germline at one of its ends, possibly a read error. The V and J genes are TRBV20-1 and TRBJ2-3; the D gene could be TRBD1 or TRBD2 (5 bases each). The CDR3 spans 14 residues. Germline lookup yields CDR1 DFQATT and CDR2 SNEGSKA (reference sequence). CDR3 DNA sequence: TGCAGTGCTGGTGGGGGTTCTTACACAAATACGCAGTATTTT. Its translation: CSAGGGSYTNTQYF.

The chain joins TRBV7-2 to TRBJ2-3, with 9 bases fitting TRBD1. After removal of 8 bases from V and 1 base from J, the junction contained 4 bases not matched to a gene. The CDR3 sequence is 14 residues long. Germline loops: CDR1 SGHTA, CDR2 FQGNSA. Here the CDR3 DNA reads TGTGCCAGCGACCGGGACAGGGGCACAGATACGCAGTATTTT. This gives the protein CASDRDRGTDTQYF.

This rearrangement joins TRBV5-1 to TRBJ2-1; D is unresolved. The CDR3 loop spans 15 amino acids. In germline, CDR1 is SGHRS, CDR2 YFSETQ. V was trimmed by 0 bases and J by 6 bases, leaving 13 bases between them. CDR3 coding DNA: TGCGCCAGCAGCTTGGAGCGCCCCATGGGCAATGAGCAGTTCTTC. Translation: CASSLERPMGNEQFF.

In DNA, the CDR3 is TGTGCCACCAGCAGAGAAATTAGGGCCTTAGCTGGGGGGTACAATGAGCAGTTCTTC. Translated, it gives CATSREIRALAGGYNEQFF. The chain combines TRBV15 with TRBJ2-1; D perhaps matches TRBD2 (6 bases). V was trimmed by 0 bases and J by 4 bases, leaving 22 bases between them. From germline, CDR1 is LNHNV and CDR2 YYDKDF (reference sequence). The CDR3 totals 19 residues.

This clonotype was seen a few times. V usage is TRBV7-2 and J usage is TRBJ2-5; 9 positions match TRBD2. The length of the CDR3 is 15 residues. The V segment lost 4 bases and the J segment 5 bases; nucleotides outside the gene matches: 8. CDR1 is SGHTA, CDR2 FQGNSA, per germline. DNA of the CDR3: TGTGCCAGCAGCTCAAGGAGCGGGGGGCAGGAGACCCAGTACTTC. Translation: CASSSRSGGQETQYF.

CDR3 protein: CASSLTGLSEQFF. CDR3 sequence (DNA): TGTGCCAGCAGCCTGACAGGGCTCAGCGAGCAGTTCTTC. V and J are TRBV6-2 or TRBV6-3 and TRBJ2-1; 7 nucleotides align to TRBD1. This CDR3 spans 13 amino acids. CDR1 is MNHEY, CDR2 SVGEGT, per germline. J gave up 10 bases and V 6 bases, and 9 bases lay outside the gene matches.

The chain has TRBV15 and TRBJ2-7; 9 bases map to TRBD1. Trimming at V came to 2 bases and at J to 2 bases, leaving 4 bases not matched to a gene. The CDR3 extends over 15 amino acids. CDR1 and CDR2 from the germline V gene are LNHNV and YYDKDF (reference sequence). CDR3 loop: CATSRTGTGTYEQYF. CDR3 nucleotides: TGTGCCACCAGCAGAACCGGGACAGGGACCTACGAGCAGTACTTC. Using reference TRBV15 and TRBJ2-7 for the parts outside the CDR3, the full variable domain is DAMVIQNPRYQVTQFGKPVTLSCSQTLNHNVMYWYQQKSSQAPKLLFHYYDKDFNNEADTPDNFQSRRPNTSFCFLDIRSPGLGDTAMYLCATSRTGTGTYEQYFGPGTRLTVT.

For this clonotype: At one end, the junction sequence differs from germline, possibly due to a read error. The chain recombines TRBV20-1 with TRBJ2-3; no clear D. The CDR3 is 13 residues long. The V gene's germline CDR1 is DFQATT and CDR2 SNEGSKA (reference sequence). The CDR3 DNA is TGCAGCGCTAGGAGTGAGAAGGGAGATACGCAGTATTTT. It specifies CSARSEKGDTQYF.

DNA of the CDR3: TGCAGTGCTACCCGAGCGCTGGGCACAGATACGCAGTATTTT. Translation gives CSATRALGTDTQYF. This chain connects TRBV20-1 to TRBJ2-3; no firm D call. Germline V gives CDR1 DFQATT, CDR2 SNEGSKA (reference sequence). Trimming pared 4 bases from V and 1 base from J, leaving 12 bases between. This CDR3 comprises 14 residues.